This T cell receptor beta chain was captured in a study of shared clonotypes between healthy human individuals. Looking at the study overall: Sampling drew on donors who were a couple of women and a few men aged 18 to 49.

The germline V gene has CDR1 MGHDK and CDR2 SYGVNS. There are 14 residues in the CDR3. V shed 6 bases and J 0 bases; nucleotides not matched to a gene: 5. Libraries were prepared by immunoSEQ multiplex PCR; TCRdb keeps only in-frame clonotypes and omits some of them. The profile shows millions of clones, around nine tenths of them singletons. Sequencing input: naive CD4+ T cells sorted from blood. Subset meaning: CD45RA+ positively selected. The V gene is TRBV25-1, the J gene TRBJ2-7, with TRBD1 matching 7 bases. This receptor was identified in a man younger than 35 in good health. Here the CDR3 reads CASREDRLSYEQYF. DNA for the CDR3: TGTGCCAGCAGAGAGGACAGGCTCTCCTACGAGCAGTACTTC.